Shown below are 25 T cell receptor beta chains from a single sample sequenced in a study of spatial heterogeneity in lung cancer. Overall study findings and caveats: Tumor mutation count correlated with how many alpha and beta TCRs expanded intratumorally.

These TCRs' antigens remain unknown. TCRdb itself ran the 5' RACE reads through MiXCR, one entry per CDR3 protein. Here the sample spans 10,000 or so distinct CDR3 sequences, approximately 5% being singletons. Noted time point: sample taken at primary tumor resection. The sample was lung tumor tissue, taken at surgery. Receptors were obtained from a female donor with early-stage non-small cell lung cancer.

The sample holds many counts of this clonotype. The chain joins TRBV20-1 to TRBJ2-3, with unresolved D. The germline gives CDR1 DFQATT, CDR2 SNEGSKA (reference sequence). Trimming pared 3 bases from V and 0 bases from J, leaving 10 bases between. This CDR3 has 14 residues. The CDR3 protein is CSARSYGSTDTQYF. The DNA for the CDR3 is TGCAGTGCTAGGTCGTACGGGAGCACAGATACGCAGTATTTT.

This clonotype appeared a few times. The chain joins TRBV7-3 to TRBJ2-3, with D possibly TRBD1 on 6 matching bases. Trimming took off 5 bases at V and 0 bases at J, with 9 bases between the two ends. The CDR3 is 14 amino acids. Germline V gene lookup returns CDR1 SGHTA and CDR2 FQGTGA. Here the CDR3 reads CASSVDRSTDTQYF. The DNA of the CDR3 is TGTGCCAGCAGCGTGGACAGAAGCACAGATACGCAGTATTTT.

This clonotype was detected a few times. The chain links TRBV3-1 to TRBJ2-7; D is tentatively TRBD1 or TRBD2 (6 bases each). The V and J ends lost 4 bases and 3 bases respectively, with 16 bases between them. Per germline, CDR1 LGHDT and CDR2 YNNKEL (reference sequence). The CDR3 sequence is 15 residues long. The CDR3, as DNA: TGTGCCAGCAGCCGCGGGACGGGGGCTTACTACGAGCAGTACTTC. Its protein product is CASSRGTGAYYEQYF.

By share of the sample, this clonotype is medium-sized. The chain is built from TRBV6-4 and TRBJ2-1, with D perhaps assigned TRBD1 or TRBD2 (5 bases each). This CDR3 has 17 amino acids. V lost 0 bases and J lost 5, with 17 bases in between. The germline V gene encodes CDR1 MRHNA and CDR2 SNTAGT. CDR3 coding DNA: TGTGCCAGCAGTGACTCGAGGGGCTTGGGAGCTGACAATGAGCAGTTCTTC. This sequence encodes CASSDSRGLGADNEQFF.

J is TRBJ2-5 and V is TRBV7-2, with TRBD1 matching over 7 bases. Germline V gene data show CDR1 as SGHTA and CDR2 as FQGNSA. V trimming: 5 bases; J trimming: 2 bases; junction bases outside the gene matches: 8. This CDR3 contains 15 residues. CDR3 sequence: CASSRSGTAQETQYF. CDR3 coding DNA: TGTGCCAGCAGCCGTTCGGGGACAGCACAAGAGACCCAGTACTTC.

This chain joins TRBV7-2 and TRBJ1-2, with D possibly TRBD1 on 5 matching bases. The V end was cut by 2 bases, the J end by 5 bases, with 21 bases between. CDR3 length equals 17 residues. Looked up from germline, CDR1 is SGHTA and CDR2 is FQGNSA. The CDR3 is CASSLWSSGRKKYGYTF. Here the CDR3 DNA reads TGTGCCAGCAGCTTATGGTCTTCGGGACGGAAGAAGTATGGCTACACCTTC.

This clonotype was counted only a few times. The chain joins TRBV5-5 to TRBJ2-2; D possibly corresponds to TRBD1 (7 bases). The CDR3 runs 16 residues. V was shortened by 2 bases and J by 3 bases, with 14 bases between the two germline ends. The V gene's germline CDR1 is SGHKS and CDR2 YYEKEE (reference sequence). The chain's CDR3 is CASSFRGGGDTGELFF. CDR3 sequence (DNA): TGTGCCAGCAGCTTTAGAGGGGGCGGGGACACCGGGGAGCTGTTTTTT.

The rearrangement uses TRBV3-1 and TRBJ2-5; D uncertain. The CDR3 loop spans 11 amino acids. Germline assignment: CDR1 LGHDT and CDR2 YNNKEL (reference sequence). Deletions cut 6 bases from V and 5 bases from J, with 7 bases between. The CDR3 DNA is TGTGCCAGCAGTAGTGCGGAGACCCAGTACTTC. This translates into CASSSAETQYF.

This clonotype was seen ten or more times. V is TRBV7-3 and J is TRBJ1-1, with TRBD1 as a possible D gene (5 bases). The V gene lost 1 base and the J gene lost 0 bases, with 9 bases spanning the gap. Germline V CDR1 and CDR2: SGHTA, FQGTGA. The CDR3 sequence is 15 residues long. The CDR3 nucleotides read TGTGCCAGCAGCTTAAACGGGGGAATGAACACTGAAGCTTTCTTT. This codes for CASSLNGGMNTEAFF.

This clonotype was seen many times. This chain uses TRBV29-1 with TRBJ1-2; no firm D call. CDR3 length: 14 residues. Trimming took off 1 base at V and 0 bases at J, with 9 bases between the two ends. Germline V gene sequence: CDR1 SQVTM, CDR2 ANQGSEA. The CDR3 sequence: CSVEGPVANYGYTF. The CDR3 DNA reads TGCAGCGTTGAAGGACCCGTAGCTAACTATGGCTACACCTTC.

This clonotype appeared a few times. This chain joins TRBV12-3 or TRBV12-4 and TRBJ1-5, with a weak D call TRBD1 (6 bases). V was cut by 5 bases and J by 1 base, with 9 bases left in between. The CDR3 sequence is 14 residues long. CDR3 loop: CASSIQGSNQPQHF. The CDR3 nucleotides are TGTGCCAGCAGTATCCAGGGGAGCAATCAGCCCCAGCATTTT.

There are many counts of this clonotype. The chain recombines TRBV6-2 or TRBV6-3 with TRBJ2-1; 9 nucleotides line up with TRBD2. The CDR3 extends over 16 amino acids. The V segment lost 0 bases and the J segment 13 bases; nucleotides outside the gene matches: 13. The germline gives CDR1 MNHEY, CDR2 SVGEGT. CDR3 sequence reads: CASSYSPGTSPGEQFF. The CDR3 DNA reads TGTGCCAGCAGTTACTCGCCCGGGACTAGCCCAGGTGAACAGTTCTTC.

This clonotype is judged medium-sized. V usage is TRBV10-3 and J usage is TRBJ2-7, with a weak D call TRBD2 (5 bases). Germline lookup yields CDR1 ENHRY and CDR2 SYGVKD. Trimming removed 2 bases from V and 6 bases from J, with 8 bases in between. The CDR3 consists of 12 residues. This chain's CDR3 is CAISEGSSEQYF. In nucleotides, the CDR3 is TGTGCCATCAGTGAGGGGAGCAGCGAGCAGTACTTC.

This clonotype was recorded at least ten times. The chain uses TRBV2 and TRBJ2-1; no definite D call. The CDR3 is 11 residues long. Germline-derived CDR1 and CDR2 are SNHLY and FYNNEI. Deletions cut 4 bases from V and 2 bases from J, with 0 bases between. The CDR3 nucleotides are TGTGCCAGCAGTGCCTACAATGAGCAGTTCTTC. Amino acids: CASSAYNEQFF.

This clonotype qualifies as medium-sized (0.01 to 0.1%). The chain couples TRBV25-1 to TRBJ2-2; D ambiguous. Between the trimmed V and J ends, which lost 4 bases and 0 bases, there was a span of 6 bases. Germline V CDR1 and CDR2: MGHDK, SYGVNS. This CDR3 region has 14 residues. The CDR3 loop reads CASSGRPNTGELFF. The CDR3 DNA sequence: TGTGCCAGCAGTGGCAGGCCGAACACCGGGGAGCTGTTTTTT.

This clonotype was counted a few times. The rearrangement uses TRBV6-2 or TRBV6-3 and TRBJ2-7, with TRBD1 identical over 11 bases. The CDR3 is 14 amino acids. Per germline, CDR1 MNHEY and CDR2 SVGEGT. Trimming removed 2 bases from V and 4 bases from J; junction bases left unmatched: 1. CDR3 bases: TGTGCCAGCAGTTACCGGGACAGGGGGTACGAGCAGTACTTC. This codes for CASSYRDRGYEQYF.

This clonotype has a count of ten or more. The CDR3 spells CASERRVGSEPQHF. The CDR3 DNA sequence: TGTGCCAGCGAACGGCGGGTGGGCAGTGAGCCCCAGCATTTT. The chain links TRBV6-2 or TRBV6-3 to TRBJ1-5, with D unresolved. The V gene's germline CDR1 is MNHEY and CDR2 SVGEGT. V lost 8 bases and J lost 8, with 19 bases in between. CDR3 length: 14 amino acids.

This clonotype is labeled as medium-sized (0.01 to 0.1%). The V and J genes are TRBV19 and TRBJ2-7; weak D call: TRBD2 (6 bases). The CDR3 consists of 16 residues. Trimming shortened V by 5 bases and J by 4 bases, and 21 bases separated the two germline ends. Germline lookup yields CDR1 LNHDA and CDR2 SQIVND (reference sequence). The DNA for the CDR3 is TGTGCCAGTAGTGAGAAGGGGACTCCCTGGGCTTACGAGCAGTACTTC. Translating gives CASSEKGTPWAYEQYF.

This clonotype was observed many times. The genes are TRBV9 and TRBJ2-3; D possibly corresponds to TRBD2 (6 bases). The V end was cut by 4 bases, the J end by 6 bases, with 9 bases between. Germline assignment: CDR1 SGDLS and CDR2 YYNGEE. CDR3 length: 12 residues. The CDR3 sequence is CASSSSGDTQYF. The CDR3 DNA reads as TGTGCCAGCAGCTCCAGCGGGGATACGCAGTATTTT. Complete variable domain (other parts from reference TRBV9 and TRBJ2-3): DSGVTQTPKHLITATGQRVTLRCSPRSGDLSVYWYQQSLDQGLQFLIQYYNGEERAKGNILERFSAQQFPDLHSELNLSSLELGDSALYFCASSSSGDTQYFGPGTRLTVL.

CDR3 sequence reads: CASSLGLREYDTEAFF. The DNA for the CDR3 is TGTGCCAGCAGCTTAGGCCTAAGGGAATATGACACTGAAGCTTTCTTT. The J gene is TRBJ1-1, the V gene TRBV13; D uncertain. Deletions cut 0 bases from V and 3 bases from J, with 14 bases between. This CDR3 region has 16 residues. CDR1 is PRHDT and CDR2 is FYEKMQ in the germline V gene (reference sequence). The variable domain in full, with the rest retrieved from reference TRBV13 and TRBJ1-1, is AAGVIQSPRHLIKEKRETATLKCYPIPRHDTVYWYQQGPGQDPQFLISFYEKMQSDKGSIPDRFSAQQFSDYHSELNMSSLELGDSALYFCASSLGLREYDTEAFFGQGTRLTVV.

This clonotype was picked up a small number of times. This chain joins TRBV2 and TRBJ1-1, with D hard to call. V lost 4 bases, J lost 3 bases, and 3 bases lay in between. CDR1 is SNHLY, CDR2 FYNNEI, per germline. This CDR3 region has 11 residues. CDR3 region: CASSAHTEAFF. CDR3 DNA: TGTGCCAGCAGTGCCCACACTGAAGCTTTCTTT.

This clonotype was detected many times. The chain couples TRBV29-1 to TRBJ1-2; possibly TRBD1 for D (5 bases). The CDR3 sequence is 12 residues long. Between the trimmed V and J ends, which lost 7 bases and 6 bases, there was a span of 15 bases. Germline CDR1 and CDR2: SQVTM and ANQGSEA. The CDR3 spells CSAITGADGYTF. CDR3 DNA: TGCAGCGCCATCACAGGAGCCGATGGCTACACCTTC.

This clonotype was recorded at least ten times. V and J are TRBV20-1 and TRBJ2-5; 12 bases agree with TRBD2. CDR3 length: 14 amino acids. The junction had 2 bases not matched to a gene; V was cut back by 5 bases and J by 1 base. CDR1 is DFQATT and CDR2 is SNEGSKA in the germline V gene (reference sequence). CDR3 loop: CSAGTSGRQETQYF. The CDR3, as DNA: TGCAGTGCTGGGACTAGCGGGCGCCAAGAGACCCAGTACTTC.

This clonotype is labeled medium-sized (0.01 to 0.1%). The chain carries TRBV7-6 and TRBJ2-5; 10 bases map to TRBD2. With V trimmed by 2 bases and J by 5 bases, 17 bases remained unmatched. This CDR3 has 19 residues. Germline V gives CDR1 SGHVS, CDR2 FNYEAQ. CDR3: CASSLSASGGALPGETQYF. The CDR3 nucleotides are TGTGCCAGCAGCTTATCGGCTAGCGGGGGCGCACTCCCCGGGGAGACCCAGTACTTC.

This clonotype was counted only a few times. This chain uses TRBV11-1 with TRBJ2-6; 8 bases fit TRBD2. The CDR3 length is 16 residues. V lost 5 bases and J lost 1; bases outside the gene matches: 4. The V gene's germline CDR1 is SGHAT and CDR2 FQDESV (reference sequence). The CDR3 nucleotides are TGTGCCAGCAGCCCGAGCGGGAGTTCTGGGGCCAACGTCCTGACTTTC. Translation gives CASSPSGSSGANVLTF. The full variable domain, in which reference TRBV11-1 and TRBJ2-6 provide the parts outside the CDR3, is EAEVAQSPRYKITEKSQAVAFWCDPISGHATLYWYRQILGQGPELLVQFQDESVVDDSQLPKDRFSAERLKGVDSTLKIQPAELGDSAMYLCASSPSGSSGANVLTFGAGSRLTVL.